This TCR beta chain appears in the sequencing data of a study of Ad26.COV2.S vaccination and SARS-CoV-2 variants. Turning to the study itself: Ad26.COV2.S, an intramuscular injection, was given once or twice 56 days apart.

Trimming removed 7 bases at V and 0 bases at J, with 16 bases between. Germline V gene data show CDR1 as MDHEN and CDR2 as SYDVKM. CDR3 length: 16 amino acids. Treatment indicated: 15 to 20 received Ad26.COV2.S at low or high dose, single or two shots; about 5 received placebo; per-sample allocation not given. The samples date from day 63 after the first vaccine or placebo injection. The repertoire was sequenced with immunoSEQ multiplex PCR; TCRdb's copy has only in-frame clones and lacks some. The sample includes over 200,000 clones, roughly 88% of them seen just once. The TCR comes from a person aged 18-60 years who received the Ad26.COV2.S COVID-19 vaccine or a placebo. This chain uses TRBV28 with TRBJ1-3, with TRBD1 as a possible D gene (6 bases). Sequences were derived from peripheral blood, sampled in a trial of Ad26.COV2.S vaccine versus placebo. The CDR3 coding sequence is TGTGCCAGCACCAAACCGACAGGCTTCTCTGGAAACACCATATATTTT. Translated, it gives CASTKPTGFSGNTIYF.